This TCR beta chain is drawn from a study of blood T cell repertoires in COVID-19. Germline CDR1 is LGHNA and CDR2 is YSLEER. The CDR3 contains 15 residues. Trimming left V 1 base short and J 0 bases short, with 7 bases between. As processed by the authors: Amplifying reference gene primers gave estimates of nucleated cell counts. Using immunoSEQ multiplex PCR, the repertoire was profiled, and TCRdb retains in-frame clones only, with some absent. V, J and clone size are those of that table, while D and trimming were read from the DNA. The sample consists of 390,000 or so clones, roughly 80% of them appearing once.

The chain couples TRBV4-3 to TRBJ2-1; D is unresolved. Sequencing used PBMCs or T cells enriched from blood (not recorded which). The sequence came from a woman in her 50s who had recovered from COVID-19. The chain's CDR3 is CASSQVESSYNEQFF. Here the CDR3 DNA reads TGCGCCAGCAGCCAAGTGGAGTCCTCCTACAATGAGCAGTTCTTC.